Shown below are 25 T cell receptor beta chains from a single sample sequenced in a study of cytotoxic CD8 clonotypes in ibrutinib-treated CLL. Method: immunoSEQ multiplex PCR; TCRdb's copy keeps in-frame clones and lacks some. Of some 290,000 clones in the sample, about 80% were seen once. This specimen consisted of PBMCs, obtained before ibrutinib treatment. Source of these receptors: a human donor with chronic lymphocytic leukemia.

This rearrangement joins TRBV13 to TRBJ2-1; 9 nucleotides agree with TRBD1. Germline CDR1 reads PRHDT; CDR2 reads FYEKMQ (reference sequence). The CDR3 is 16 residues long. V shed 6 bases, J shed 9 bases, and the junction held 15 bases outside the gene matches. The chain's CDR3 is CASRTNNRGQAVEQFF. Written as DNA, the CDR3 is TGTGCCAGCAGGACCAATAACAGGGGGCAGGCGGTTGAGCAGTTCTTC. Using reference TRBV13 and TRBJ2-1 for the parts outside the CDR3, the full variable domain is AAGVIQSPRHLIKEKRETATLKCYPIPRHDTVYWYQQGPGQDPQFLISFYEKMQSDKGSIPDRFSAQQFSDYHSELNMSSLELGDSALYFCASRTNNRGQAVEQFFGPGTRLTVL.

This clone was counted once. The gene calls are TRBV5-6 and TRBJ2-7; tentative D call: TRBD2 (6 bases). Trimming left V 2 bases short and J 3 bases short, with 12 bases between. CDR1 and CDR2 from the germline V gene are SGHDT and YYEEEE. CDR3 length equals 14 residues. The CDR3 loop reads CASSFGLNYYEQYF. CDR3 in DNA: TGTGCCAGCAGCTTCGGACTAAACTACTACGAGCAGTACTTC.

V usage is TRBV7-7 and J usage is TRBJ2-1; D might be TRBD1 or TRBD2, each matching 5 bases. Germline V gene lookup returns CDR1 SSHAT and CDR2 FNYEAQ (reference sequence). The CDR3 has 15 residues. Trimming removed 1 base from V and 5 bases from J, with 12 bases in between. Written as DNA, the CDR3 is TGTGCCAGCAGCTTAGAGGGGACGGTCGACAATGAGCAGTTCTTC. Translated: CASSLEGTVDNEQFF. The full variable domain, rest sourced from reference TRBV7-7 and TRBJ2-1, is GAGVSQSPRYKVTKRGQDVTLRCDPISSHATLYWYQQALGQGPEFLTYFNYEAQPDKSGLPSDRFSAERPEGSISTLTIQRTEQRDSAMYRCASSLEGTVDNEQFFGPGTRLTVL.

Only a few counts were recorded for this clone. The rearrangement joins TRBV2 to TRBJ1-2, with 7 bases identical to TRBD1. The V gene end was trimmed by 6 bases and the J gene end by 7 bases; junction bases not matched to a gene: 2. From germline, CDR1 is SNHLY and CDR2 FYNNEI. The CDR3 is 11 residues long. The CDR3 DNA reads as TGTGCCAGCAGACAGGGGAGTGGCTACACCTTC. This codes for CASRQGSGYTF.

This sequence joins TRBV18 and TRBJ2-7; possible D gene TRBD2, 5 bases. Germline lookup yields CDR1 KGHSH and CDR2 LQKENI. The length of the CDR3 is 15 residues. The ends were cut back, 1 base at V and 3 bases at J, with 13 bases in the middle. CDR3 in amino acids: CASSPQTGSVYEQYF. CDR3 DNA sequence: TGTGCCAGCTCACCACAGACGGGATCGGTCTACGAGCAGTACTTC. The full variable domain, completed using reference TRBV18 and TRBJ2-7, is NAGVMQNPRHLVRRRGQEARLRCSPMKGHSHVYWYRQLPEEGLKFMVYLQKENIIDESGMPKERFSAEFPKEGPSILRIQQVVRGDSAAYFCASSPQTGSVYEQYFGPGTRLTVT.

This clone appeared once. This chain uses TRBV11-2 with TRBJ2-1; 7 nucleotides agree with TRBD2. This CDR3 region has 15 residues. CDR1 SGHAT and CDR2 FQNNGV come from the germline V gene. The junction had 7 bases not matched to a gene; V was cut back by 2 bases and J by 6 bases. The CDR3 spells CASSLRQPGGNEQFF. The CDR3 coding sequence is TGTGCCAGCAGCTTAAGACAGCCGGGGGGCAATGAGCAGTTCTTC.

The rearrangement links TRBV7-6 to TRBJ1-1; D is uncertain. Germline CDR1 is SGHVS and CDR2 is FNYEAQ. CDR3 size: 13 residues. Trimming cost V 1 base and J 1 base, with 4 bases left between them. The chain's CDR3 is CASSLGRNTEAFF. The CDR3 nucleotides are TGTGCCAGCAGCTTAGGACGGAACACTGAAGCTTTCTTT.

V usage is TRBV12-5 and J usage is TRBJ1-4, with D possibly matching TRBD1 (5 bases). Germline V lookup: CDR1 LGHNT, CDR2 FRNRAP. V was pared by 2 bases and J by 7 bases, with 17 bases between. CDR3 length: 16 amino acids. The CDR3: CASGLSTEQGVEKLFF. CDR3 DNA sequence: TGTGCTAGTGGTTTGAGTACCGAGCAGGGAGTTGAAAAACTGTTTTTT.

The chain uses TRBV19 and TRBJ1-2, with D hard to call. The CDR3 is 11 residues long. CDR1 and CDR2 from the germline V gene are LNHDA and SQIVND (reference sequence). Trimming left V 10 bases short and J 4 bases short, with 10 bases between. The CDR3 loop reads CATSDLYGYTF. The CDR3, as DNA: TGTGCCACCTCGGACCTCTATGGCTACACCTTC. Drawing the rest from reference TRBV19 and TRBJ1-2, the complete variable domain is DGGITQSPKYLFRKEGQNVTLSCEQNLNHDAMYWYRQDPGQGLRLIYYSQIVNDFQKGDIAEGYSVSREKKESFPLTVTSAQKNPTAFYLCATSDLYGYTFGSGTRLTVV.

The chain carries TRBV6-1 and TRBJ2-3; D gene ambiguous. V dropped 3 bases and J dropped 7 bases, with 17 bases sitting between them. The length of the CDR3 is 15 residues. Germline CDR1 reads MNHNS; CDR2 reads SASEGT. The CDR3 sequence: CASSESGMALYTQYF. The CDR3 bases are TGTGCCAGCAGTGAGTCTGGCATGGCGCTTTATACGCAGTATTTT.

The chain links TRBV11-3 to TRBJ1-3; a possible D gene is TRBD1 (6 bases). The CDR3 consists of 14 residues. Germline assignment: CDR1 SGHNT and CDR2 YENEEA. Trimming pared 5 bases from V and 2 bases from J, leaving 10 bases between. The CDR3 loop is CASSQGSTGNTIYF. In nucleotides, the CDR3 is TGTGCCAGCAGCCAGGGGAGCACTGGAAACACCATATATTTT. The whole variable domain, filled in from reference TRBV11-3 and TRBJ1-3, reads EAGVVQSPRYKIIEKKQPVAFWCNPISGHNTLYWYLQNLGQGPELLIRYENEEAVDDSQLPKDRFSAERLKGVDSTLKIQPAELGDSAVYLCASSQGSTGNTIYFGEGSWLTVV.

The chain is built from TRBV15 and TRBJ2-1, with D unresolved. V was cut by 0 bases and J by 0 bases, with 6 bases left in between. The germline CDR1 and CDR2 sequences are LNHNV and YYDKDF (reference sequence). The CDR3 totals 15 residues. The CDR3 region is CATSRDGNSYNEQFF. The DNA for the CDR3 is TGTGCCACCAGCAGAGATGGGAACTCCTACAATGAGCAGTTCTTC.

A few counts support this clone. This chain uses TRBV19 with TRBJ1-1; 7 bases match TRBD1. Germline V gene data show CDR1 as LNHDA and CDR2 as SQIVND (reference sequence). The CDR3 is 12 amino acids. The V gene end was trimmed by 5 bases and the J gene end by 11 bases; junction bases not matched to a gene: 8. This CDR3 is CASSPTGVWAFF. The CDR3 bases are TGTGCCAGTAGTCCCACAGGGGTATGGGCTTTCTTT. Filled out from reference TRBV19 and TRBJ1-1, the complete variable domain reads DGGITQSPKYLFRKEGQNVTLSCEQNLNHDAMYWYRQDPGQGLRLIYYSQIVNDFQKGDIAEGYSVSREKKESFPLTVTSAQKNPTAFYLCASSPTGVWAFFGQGTRLTVV.

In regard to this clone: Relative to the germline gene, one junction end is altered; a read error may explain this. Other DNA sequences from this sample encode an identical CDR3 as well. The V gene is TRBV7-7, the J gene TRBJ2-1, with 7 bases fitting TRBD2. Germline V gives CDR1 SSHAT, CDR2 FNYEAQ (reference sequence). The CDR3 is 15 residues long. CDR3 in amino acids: CASSLERDSYNEQFF. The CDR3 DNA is TGTGCTAGCAGCTTAGAGCGGGACTCCTACAATGAGCAGTTCTTC.

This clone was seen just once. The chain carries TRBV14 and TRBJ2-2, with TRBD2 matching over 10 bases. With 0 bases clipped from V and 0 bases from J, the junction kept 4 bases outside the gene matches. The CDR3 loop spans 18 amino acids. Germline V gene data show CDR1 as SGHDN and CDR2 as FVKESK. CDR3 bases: TGTGCCAGCAGCCAAGATACTAGCGGGAATCCGAACACCGGGGAGCTGTTTTTT. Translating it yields CASSQDTSGNPNTGELFF.

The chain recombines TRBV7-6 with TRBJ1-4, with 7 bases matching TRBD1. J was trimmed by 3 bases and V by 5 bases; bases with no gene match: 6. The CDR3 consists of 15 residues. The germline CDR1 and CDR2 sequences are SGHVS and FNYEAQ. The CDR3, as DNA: TGTGCCAGCAGCGCAACGGGACAGCCTAATGAAAAACTGTTTTTT. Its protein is CASSATGQPNEKLFF.

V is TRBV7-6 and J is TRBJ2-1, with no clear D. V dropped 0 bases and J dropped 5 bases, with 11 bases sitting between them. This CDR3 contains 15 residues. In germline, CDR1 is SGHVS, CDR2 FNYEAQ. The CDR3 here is CASSLALRLDNEQFF. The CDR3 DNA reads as TGTGCCAGCAGCTTAGCGCTCAGGTTGGACAATGAGCAGTTCTTC.

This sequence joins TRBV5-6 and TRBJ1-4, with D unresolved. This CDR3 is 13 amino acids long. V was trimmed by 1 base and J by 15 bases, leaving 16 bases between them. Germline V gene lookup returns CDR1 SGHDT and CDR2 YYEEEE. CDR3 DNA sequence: TGTGCCAGCAGCTTGTTCCTCGGGTTTAAGTTGTTTTTT. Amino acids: CASSLFLGFKLFF.

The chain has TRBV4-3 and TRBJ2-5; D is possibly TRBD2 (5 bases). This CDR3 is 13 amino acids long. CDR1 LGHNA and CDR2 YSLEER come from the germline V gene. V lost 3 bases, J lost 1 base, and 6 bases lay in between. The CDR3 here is CASSHGIQETQYF. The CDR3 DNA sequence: TGCGCCAGCAGCCACGGGATCCAAGAGACCCAGTACTTC.

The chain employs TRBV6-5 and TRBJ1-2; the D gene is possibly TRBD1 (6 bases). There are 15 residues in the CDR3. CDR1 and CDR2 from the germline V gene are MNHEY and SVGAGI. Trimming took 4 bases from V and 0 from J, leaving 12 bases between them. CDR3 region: CASSSPGQTNYGYTF. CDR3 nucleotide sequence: TGTGCCAGCAGTTCCCCCGGACAGACTAACTATGGCTACACCTTC.

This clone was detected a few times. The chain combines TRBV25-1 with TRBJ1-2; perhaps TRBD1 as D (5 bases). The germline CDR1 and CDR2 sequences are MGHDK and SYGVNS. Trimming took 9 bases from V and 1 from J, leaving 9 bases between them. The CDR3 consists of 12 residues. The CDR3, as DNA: TGTGCCAGTGAGGGGTTTAACTATGGCTACACCTTC. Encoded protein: CASEGFNYGYTF.

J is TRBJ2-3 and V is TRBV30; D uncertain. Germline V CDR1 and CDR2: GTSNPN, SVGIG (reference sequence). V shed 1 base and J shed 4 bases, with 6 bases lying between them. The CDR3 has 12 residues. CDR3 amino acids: CAWSASSDTQYF. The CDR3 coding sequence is TGTGCCTGGAGTGCCTCATCAGATACGCAGTATTTT.

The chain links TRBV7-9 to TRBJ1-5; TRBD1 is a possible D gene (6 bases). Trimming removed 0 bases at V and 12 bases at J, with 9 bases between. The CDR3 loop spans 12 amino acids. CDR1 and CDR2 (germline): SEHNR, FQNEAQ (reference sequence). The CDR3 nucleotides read TGTGCCAGCAGCTTAGCCGGACAGTTCCAGCATTTT. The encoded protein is CASSLAGQFQHF.

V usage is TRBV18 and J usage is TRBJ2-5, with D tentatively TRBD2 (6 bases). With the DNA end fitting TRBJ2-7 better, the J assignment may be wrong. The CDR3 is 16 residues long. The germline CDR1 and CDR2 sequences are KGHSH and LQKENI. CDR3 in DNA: TGTGCCAGCTCACCATCCTTCGGGAGTATGTCCTACGAGCAGTACTTC. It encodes CASSPSFGSMSYEQYF.

The CDR3 nucleotides are TGTGCCAGCAGTTTCGGGCGGAGCTCTGGAAACACCATATATTTT. Translating it yields CASSFGRSSGNTIYF. V gene TRBV27 combines with J gene TRBJ1-3; D gene ambiguous. The CDR3 consists of 15 residues. CDR1 and CDR2 (germline): MNHEY, SMNVEV (reference sequence). Trimming removed 3 bases from V and 0 bases from J, with 9 bases in between.